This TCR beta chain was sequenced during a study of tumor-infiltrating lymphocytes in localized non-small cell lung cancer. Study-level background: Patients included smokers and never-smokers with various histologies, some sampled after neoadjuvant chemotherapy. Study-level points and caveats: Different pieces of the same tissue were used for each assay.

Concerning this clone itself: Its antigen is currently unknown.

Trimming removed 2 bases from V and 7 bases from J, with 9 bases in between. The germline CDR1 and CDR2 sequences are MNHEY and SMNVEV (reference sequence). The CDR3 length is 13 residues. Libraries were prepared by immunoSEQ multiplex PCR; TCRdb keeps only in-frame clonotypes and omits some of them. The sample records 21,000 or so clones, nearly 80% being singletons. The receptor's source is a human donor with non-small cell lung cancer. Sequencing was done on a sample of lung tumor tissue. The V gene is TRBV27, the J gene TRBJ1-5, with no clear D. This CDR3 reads CASSLETGQPQHF. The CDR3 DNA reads TGTGCCAGCAGTTTAGAGACGGGGCAGCCCCAGCATTTT.